The 6 T cell receptor beta chains reported below all come from one sample, sequenced in a study of cytomegalovirus exposure and HLA in healthy donors. The PCR was carried out with 60 Vbeta primers and 13 Jbeta primers. The assay was immunoSEQ multiplex PCR, and TCRdb's table has in-frame clones only and misses some. In the table there are approximately 110,000 clones, 65% to 85% of which are singletons. The specimen sequenced was PBMCs. These receptors were obtained from a man in his forties or fifties in good health and CMV-seronegative.

The chain combines TRBV7-8 with TRBJ2-5; TRBD2 is a possible D gene (5 bases). V lost 5 bases and J 1 base, leaving 8 bases between the germline ends. The germline gives CDR1 SGHVS, CDR2 FQNEAQ. This CDR3 comprises 13 residues. The CDR3 is CASSLTIQETQYF. In DNA, the CDR3 is TGTGCCAGCAGCCTGACTATCCAAGAGACCCAGTACTTC. Drawing the rest from reference TRBV7-8 and TRBJ2-5, the complete variable domain is GAGVSQSPRYKVAKRGQDVALRCDPISGHVSLFWYQQALGQGPEFLTYFQNEAQLDKSGLPSDRFFAERPEGSVSTLKIQRTQQEDSAVYLCASSLTIQETQYFGPGTRLLVL.

This sequence joins TRBV27 and TRBJ2-1; D is perhaps TRBD2 (6 bases). CDR3 length: 17 residues. The germline V and J ends were trimmed by 2 bases and 15 bases, with 29 bases remaining between them. Germline loops: CDR1 MNHEY, CDR2 SMNVEV (reference sequence). The CDR3, as DNA: TGTGCCAGCAGTTTAATCTTTCGGGCGGGGATGGGTAATGGAATGTTCTTC. It translates to CASSLIFRAGMGNGMFF.

This sequence joins TRBV28 and TRBJ2-1; the D gene is possibly TRBD1 (5 bases). CDR1 is MDHEN, CDR2 SYDVKM, per germline. The CDR3 is 16 residues long. The V and J ends lost 5 bases and 3 bases respectively, with 17 bases between them. CDR3 sequence reads: CASSDSRGLLYNEQFF. The CDR3 coding sequence is TGTGCCAGCAGTGATTCAAGGGGTCTCCTCTACAATGAGCAGTTCTTC.

Of note for this clone: At one end, the junction sequence differs from germline, possibly due to a read error. The chain carries TRBV7-9 and TRBJ2-7, with D hard to call. This CDR3 has 12 amino acids. Per the germline V gene, CDR1 is SEHNR and CDR2 is FQNEAQ (reference sequence). CDR3 sequence (DNA): TGTTCCAGCAGCTCCCTCTCCTACGAGCAGTACTTC. This gives the protein CSSSSLSYEQYF.

V is TRBV5-6 and J is TRBJ2-5, with 11 bases lining up with TRBD2. CDR3 length: 16 amino acids. V lost 5 bases and J lost 5; bases outside the gene matches: 11. Germline V gene sequence: CDR1 SGHDT, CDR2 YYEEEE. The CDR3 DNA follows: TGTGCCAGCAGTCGGGGACTAGCGGATATCGTGGAGACCCAGTACTTC. This sequence encodes CASSRGLADIVETQYF.

The table lists this clone with a count of one. The chain carries TRBV5-6 and TRBJ1-6; 8 bases line up with TRBD1. The CDR3 extends over 15 amino acids. Trimming at V came to 3 bases and at J to 8 bases, leaving 7 bases not matched to a gene. Germline CDR1 reads SGHDT; CDR2 reads YYEEEE. This CDR3 is CASSYAGTGDSPLHF. The CDR3 coding sequence is TGTGCCAGCAGCTATGCAGGGACAGGTGATTCACCCCTCCACTTT.